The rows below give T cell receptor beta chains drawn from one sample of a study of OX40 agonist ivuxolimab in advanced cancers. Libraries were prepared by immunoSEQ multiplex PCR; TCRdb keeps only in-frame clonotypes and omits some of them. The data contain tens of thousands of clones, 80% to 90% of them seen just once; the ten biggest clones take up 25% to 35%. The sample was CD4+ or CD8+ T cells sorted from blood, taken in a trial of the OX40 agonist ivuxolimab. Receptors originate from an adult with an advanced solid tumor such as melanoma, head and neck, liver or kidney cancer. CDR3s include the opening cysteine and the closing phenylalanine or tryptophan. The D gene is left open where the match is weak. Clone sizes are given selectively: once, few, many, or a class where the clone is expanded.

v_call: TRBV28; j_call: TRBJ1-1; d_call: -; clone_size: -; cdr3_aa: CASSLNFGPKAFF; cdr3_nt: TGTGCCAGCAGTTTAAATTTCGGCCCGAAAGCTTTCTTT
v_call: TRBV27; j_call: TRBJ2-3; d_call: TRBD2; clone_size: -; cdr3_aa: CACPGLAGGRGFSTDTQYF; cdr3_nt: TGTGCCTGCCCGGGACTAGCGGGGGGGAGGGGATTTAGCACAGATACGCAGTATTTT
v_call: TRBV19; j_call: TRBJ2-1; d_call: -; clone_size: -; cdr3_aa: CASSIDQRVRFF; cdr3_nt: TGTGCCAGTAGTATAGATCAGCGGGTCCGTTTCTTC
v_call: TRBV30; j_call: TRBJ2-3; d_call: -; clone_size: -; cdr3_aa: CALTPRFFTRDTQYF; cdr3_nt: TGTGCCTTGACACCACGGTTTTTCACACGGGATACGCAGTATTTT
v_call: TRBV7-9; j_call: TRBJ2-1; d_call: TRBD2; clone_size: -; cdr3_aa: CASSLENLAGGYNEQFF; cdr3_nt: TGTGCCAGCAGCTTAGAAAATCTAGCGGGAGGGTACAATGAGCAGTTCTTC
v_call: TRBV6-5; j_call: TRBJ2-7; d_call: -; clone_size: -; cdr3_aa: CASSQKERWTYEQYF; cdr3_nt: TGTGCCAGCAGTCAGAAAGAGAGGTGGACCTACGAGCAGTACTTC
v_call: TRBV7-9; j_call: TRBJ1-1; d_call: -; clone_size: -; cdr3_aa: CASSNNPGTLNTEAFF; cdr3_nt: TGTGCCAGCAGCAATAATCCCGGGACTCTGAACACTGAAGCTTTCTTT
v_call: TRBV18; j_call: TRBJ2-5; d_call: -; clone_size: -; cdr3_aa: CASSPAYRIQETQYF; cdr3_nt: TGTGCCAGCTCACCGGCTTATAGGATCCAAGAGACCCAGTACTTC
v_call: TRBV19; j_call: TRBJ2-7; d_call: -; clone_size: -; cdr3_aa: CASSIGVSGHEQYF; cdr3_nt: TGTGCCAGTAGTATAGGAGTTTCGGGCCACGAGCAGTACTTC
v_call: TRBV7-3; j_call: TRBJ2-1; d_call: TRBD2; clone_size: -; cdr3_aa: CASSSLAGPPHEQFF; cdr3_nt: TGTGCCAGCAGCTCACTAGCGGGGCCCCCCCATGAGCAGTTCTTC
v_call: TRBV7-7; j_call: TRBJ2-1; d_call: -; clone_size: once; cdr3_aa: CASSLTVSYGEDEQFF; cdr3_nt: TGTGCTAGCAGCTTAACAGTCAGTTACGGTGAGGATGAGCAGTTCTTC
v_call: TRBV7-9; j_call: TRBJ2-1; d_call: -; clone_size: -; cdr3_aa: CASSLTYNEQFF; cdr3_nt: TGTGCCAGCAGCTTAACTTACAATGAGCAGTTCTTC
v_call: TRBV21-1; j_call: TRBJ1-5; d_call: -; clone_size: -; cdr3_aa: CASSKEQPQHF; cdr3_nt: TGTGCCAGCAGCAAAGAACAGCCTCAGCATTTT
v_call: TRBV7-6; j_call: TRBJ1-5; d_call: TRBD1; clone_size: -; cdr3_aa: CASSWGTGPSNQPQHF; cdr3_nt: TGTGCCAGCAGCTGGGGGACAGGGCCCAGCAATCAGCCCCAGCATTTT
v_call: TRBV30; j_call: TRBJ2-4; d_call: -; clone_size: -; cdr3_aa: CAWSAKRQDEAKNIQYF; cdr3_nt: TGTGCCTGGAGTGCTAAGAGACAGGACGAAGCCAAAAACATTCAGTACTTC
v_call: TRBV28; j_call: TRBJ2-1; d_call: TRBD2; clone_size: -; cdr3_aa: CASSLSAGRSYNEQFF; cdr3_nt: TGTGCCAGCAGTTTATCAGCGGGGAGGAGTTACAATGAGCAGTTCTTC
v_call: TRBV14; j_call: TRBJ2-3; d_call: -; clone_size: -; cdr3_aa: CASRQTGSDTQYF; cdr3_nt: TGTGCCAGCAGACAGACCGGGTCGGATACGCAGTATTTT
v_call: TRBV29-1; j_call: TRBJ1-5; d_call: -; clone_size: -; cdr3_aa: CSVVMGNSNQPQHF; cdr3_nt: TGCAGCGTTGTAATGGGCAATAGCAATCAGCCCCAGCATTTT
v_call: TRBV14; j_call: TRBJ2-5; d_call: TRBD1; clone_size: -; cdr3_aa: CASSPWTGPGTQYF; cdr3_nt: TGTGCCAGCAGCCCCTGGACAGGTCCGGGGACCCAGTACTTC
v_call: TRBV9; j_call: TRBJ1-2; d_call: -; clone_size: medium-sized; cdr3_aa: CASSGEQSPRGYTF; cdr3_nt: TGTGCCAGCAGCGGGGAACAGTCCCCTAGGGGCTACACCTTC
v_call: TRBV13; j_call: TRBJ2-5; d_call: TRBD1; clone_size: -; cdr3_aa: CASSFDRDRIPETQYF; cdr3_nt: TGTGCCAGCAGCTTCGATAGGGACAGGATCCCAGAGACCCAGTACTTC
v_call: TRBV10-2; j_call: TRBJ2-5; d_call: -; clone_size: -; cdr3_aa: CATGGETQYF; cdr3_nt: TGCGCCACCGGAGGGGAGACCCAGTACTTC
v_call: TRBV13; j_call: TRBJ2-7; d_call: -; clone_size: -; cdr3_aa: CASSLNLESSYEQYF; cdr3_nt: TGTGCCAGCAGCTTAAACTTGGAAAGCTCCTACGAGCAGTACTTC
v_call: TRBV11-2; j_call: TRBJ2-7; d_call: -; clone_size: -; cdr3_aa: CASNEAPRGSSWAQYF; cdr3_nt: TGTGCCAGCAACGAAGCCCCCAGGGGCTCTTCCTGGGCGCAGTACTTC
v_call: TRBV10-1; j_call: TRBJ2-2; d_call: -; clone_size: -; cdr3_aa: CASSESSLGGTGELFF; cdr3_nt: TGCGCCAGCAGTGAGTCGAGTCTAGGCGGCACCGGGGAGCTGTTTTTT
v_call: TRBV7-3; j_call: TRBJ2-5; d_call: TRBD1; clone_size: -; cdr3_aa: CASSFDRDGTQYF; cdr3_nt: TGTGCCAGCAGCTTCGACAGGGATGGGACCCAGTACTTC
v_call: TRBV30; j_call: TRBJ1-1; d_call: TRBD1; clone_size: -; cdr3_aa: CAWSPGTGGRTEAFF; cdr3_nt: TGTGCCTGGAGCCCCGGGACAGGGGGTCGCACTGAAGCTTTCTTT
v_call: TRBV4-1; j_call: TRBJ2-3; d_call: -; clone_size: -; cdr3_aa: CASSQGPLDTQYF; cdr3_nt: TGCGCCAGCAGCCAAGGGCCTCTCGATACGCAGTATTTT
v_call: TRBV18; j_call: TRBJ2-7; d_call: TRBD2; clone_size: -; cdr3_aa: CASSPGLAYEQYF; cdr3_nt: TGTGCCAGCTCACCCGGACTAGCCTACGAGCAGTACTTC